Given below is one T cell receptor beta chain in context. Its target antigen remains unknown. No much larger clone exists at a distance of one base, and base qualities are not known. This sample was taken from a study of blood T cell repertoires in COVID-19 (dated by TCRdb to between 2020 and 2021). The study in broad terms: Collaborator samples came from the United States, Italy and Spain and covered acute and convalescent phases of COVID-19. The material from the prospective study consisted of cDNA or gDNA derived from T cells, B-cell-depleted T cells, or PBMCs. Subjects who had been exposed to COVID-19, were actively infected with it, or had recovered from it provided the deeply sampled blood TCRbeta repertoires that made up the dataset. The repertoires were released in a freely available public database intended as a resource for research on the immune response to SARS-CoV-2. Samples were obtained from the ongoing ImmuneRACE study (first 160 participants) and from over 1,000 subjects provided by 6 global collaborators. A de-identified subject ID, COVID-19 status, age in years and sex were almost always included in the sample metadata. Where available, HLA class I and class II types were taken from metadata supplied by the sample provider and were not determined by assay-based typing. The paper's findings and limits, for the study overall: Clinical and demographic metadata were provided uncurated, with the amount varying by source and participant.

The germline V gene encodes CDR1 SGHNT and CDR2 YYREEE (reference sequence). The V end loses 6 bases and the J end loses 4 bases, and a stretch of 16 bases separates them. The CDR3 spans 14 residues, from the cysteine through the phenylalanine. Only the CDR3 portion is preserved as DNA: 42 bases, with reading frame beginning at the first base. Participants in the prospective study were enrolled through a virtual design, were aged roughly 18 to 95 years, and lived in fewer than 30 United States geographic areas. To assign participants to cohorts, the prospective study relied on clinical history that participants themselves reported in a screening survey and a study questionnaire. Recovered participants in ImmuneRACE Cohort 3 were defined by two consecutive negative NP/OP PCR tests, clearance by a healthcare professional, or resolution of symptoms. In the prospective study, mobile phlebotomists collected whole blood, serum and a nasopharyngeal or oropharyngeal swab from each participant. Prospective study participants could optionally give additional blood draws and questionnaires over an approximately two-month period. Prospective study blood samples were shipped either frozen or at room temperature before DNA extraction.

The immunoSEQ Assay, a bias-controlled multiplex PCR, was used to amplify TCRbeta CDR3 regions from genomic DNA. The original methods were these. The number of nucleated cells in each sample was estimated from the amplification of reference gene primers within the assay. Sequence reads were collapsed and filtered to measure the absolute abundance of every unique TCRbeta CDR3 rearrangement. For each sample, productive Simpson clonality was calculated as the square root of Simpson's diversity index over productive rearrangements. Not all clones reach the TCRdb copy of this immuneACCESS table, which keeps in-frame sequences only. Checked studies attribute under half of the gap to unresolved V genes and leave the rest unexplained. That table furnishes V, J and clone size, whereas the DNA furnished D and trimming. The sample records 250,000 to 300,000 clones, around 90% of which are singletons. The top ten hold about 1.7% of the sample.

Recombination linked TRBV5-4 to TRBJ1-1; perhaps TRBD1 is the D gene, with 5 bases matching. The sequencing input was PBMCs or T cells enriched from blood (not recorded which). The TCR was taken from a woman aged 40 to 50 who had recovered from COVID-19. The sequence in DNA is TGTGCCAGCAACGCTGGGGGGGGTAGCACTGAAGCTTTCTTT. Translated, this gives CASNAGGGSTEAFF.